The 9 T cell receptor beta chains reported below all come from one sample, sequenced in a study of T cell repertoires in cytomegalovirus infection. TCRdb processed the reads anew with MiXCR; each CDR3 protein has one entry. Among 150,000 to 200,000 distinct CDR3 sequences listed, 7.5% to 10% were seen once. The sequencing input was PBMCs. Receptor source: a human donor in good health (CMV status not recorded). Some clones in this sample may be carry-over from other donors' samples.

This sequence joins TRBV12-3 or TRBV12-4 and TRBJ2-2, with TRBD1 as a possible D gene (8 bases). Trimming removed 5 bases from V and 4 bases from J, with 17 bases in between. This CDR3 spans 16 amino acids. As DNA, the CDR3 is TGTGCCAGCAGTCCGTACACAGGGGGGGGCACCGGGGAGCTGTTTTTT. It encodes CASSPYTGGGTGELFF.

On this clonotype itself: Given a much more abundant clone one base away, this may be a read error. The rearrangement links TRBV7-9 to TRBJ2-1, with 10 bases fitting TRBD1. V lost 6 bases and J lost 7; bases outside the gene matches: 15. Per germline, CDR1 SEHNR and CDR2 FQNEAQ (reference sequence). This CDR3 contains 17 residues. The CDR3 bases are TGTGCCAGCAGTAAGCCAGTTCCCGGGACAGGGGTAAATGAGCAGTTCTTC. This gives the protein CASSKPVPGTGVNEQFF.

This clonotype was seen ten or more times. The chain is built from TRBV5-1 and TRBJ1-1; tentative D call: TRBD1 (5 bases). The CDR3 consists of 15 residues. Trimming took 1 base from V and 1 from J, leaving 11 bases between them. From germline, CDR1 is SGHRS and CDR2 YFSETQ. DNA for the CDR3: TGCGCCAGCAGCTTGTGGGGGGACCCGAACACTGAAGCTTTCTTT. As protein: CASSLWGDPNTEAFF.

This clonotype appeared many times. V and J are TRBV7-2 and TRBJ1-1; 7 nucleotides agree with TRBD1. V dropped 8 bases and J dropped 12; count of bases not matched to a gene: 12. Germline assignment: CDR1 SGHTA and CDR2 FQGNSA. This CDR3 contains 12 residues. CDR3 DNA: TGTGCCAGCGGTAGAGACAGGGAGAGGTCTTTCTTT. Amino acid sequence: CASGRDRERSFF.

The sample holds many counts of this clonotype. The CDR3 here is CATSTGENTGELFF. The CDR3 DNA sequence: TGTGCCACCAGCACCGGGGAGAACACCGGGGAGCTGTTTTTT. This sequence joins TRBV15 and TRBJ2-2; TRBD2 is a possible D gene (5 bases). V lost 4 bases and J lost 1, with 7 bases in between. Per germline, CDR1 LNHNV and CDR2 YYDKDF (reference sequence). CDR3 size: 14 residues. The complete variable domain, with remaining parts taken from reference TRBV15 and TRBJ2-2, reads DAMVIQNPRYQVTQFGKPVTLSCSQTLNHNVMYWYQQKSSQAPKLLFHYYDKDFNNEADTPDNFQSRRPNTSFCFLDIRSPGLGDTAMYLCATSTGENTGELFFGEGSRLTVL.

About this clonotype: A much larger clonotype is one base distant, so this may be a read error. This is likely a read error, given that the CDR3 carries no conserved phenylalanine or tryptophan at its end. V and J are TRBV5-5 and TRBJ2-7, with D possibly matching TRBD1 (7 bases). V lost 4 bases, J lost 3 bases, and 20 bases lay in between. The CDR3 consists of 16 residues. Germline V CDR1 and CDR2: SGHKS, YYEKEE (reference sequence). This CDR3 is CASSHNPGGLRYEQYL. The CDR3 bases are TGTGCCAGCAGCCACAACCCAGGGGGGCTTCGCTACGAGCAGTACCTC.

This clonotype was counted at least ten times. The chain couples TRBV7-9 to TRBJ1-5; 9 nucleotides agree with TRBD1. With V trimmed by 5 bases and J by 3 bases, 5 bases remained unmatched. The CDR3 totals 15 residues. The germline V gene has CDR1 SEHNR and CDR2 FQNEAQ (reference sequence). The CDR3 reads CASSRGTGNNQPQHF. In DNA, the CDR3 is TGTGCCAGCAGCCGAGGGACAGGGAACAATCAGCCCCAGCATTTT.

This clonotype appeared a few times. The genes are TRBV18 and TRBJ1-2; 7 nucleotides match TRBD1. Germline loops: CDR1 KGHSH, CDR2 LQKENI. There are 15 residues in the CDR3. Trimming at V came to 4 bases and at J to 4 bases, leaving 9 bases not matched to a gene. CDR3 nucleotides: TGTGCCAGCTCACTAAAGACAGGGATGAGCTATGGCTACACCTTC. Translated, it gives CASSLKTGMSYGYTF.

This clonotype was seen at least ten times. V is TRBV10-3 and J is TRBJ1-1; TRBD1 matches 7 bases. V dropped 7 bases and J dropped 1; count of bases not matched to a gene: 3. Germline CDR1 ENHRY, CDR2 SYGVKD. The CDR3 is 13 amino acids. This CDR3 reads CAINKGANTEAFF. The CDR3 DNA reads as TGTGCCATCAATAAGGGGGCGAACACTGAAGCTTTCTTT.